This T cell receptor (beta chain) is from a study of T cell changes during pregnancy in multiple sclerosis. The CDR3 runs 14 residues. CDR1 SGHDT and CDR2 YYEEEE come from the germline V gene. V shed 0 bases and J shed 9 bases, with 15 bases lying between them. The assay was immunoSEQ multiplex PCR, and TCRdb's table has in-frame clones only and misses some. Among about 59,000 clones, 85% to 95% were seen once, and the ten largest hold more than 2%. This chain joins TRBV5-6 and TRBJ1-1; D perhaps matches TRBD1 (6 bases). Specimen: CD8+ T cells from peripheral blood mononuclear cells, collected in the third trimester of pregnancy. The source is a female donor with multiple sclerosis, enrolled in a pregnancy study. In DNA form, the CDR3 reads TGTGCCAGCAGCTTGGGCAGGACAACAGGGAAAGCTTTCTTT. Its translation: CASSLGRTTGKAFF. Together with reference TRBV5-6 and TRBJ1-1, the CDR3 gives the full variable domain: DAGVTQSPTHLIKTRGQQVTLRCSPKSGHDTVSWYQQALGQGPQFIFQYYEEEERQRGNFPDRFSGHQFPNYSSELNVNALLLGDSALYLCASSLGRTTGKAFFGQGTRLTVV.